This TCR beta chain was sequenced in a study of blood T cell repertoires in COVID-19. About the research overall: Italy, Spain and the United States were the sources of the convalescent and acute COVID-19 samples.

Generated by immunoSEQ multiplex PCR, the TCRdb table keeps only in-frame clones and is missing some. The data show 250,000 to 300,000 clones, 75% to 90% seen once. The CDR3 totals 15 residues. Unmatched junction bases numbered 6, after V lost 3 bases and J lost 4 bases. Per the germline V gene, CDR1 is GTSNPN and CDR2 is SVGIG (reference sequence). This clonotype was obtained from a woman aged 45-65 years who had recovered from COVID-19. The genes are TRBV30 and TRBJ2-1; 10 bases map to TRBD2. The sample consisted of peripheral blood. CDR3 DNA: TGTGCCTGGAGCCTTACTAGCGGGGTTTACAATGAGCAGTTCTTC. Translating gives CAWSLTSGVYNEQFF.